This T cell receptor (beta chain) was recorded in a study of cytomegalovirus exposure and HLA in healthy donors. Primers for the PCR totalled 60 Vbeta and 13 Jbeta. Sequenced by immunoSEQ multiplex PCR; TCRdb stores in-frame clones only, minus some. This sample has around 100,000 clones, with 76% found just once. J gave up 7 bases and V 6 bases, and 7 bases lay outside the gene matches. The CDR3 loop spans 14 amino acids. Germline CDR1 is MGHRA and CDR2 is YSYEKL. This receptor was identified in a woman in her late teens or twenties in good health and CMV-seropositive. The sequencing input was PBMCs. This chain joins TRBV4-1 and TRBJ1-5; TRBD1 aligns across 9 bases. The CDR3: CASRKQGAGQPQHF. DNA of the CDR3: TGCGCCAGCAGAAAACAGGGGGCCGGGCAGCCCCAGCATTTT.